These 3 T cell receptor beta chains originate from one sample sequenced in a study of breast tumors, draining lymph nodes, adjacent tissues. Breast cancer patients provided tissue from their axillary draining lymph nodes. TCRdb processed the multiplex PCR reads anew with MiXCR; each CDR3 protein has one entry. Of approximately 140,000 distinct CDR3 sequences listed, 32% are singletons. The sequencing sample was made of axillary lymph node tissue. Receptors were obtained from a female donor with breast cancer. Some clones in this sample may be carry-over from other donors' samples.

Points on this clonotype: A read error is likely, as this CDR3 ends without the conserved phenylalanine or tryptophan. The chain has TRBV7-3 and TRBJ1-3; 8 bases match TRBD1. CDR3 length equals 15 residues. Germline V CDR1 and CDR2: SGHTA, FQGTGA. CDR3 sequence (DNA): TGTGCCAGCAGCGAACAGGGGGGTTCTGGAAACGCCATATATCTT. It encodes CASSEQGGSGNAIYL.

This clonotype was detected ten times or more. CDR3 protein: CASSLGPVSETQYF. The CDR3 DNA sequence: TGTGCCAGCAGTTTGGGGCCGGTGTCAGAGACCCAGTACTTC. V usage is TRBV12-3 or TRBV12-4 and J usage is TRBJ2-5, with D possibly being TRBD1 (5 bases). The CDR3 length is 14 residues. Between the trimmed V and J ends, which lost 3 bases and 4 bases, there was a span of 12 bases.

This clonotype showed up many times. This chain links TRBV4-2 with TRBJ1-2, with 8 bases fitting TRBD1. Germline CDR1 reads LGHNA; CDR2 reads YNFKEQ. J was trimmed by 0 bases and V by 4 bases; bases with no gene match: 7. CDR3 length: 16 amino acids. The CDR3 region is CASSLSGGSPNYGYTF. The CDR3 DNA follows: TGTGCCAGCAGCCTTTCAGGGGGCAGCCCTAACTATGGCTACACCTTC.